A selection of T cell receptor beta chains follows, all from one sample in a study of shared clonotypes between healthy human individuals. This table comes from immunoSEQ multiplex PCR, and its TCRdb copy is limited to in-frame clones, with some not included. The data contain about 2 million clones, less than 95% of them singletons. Sequencing was performed on naive CD8+ T cells sorted from blood. These receptor sequences come from a man aged 18 to 29 in good health. The CDR3 runs from the conserved cysteine through the conserved F or W. The order of the fields is CDR3 DNA, CDR3 protein, V gene, clone size, J gene, D gene. A D gene is named only where the DNA matches it firmly. Only some rows state a clone size, as once, few, many or a class for expanded clones.

CDR3 DNA: TGTGCCACCTTAGCGGACTCCTACGAGCAGTACTTC; CDR3 protein: CATLADSYEQYF; V gene: TRBV2; clone size: .; J gene: TRBJ2-7; D gene: .
CDR3 DNA: TGCGCCAGCAGCCTTAGCGGGTCGAACACAGATACGCAGTATTTT; CDR3 protein: CASSLSGSNTDTQYF; V gene: TRBV4-3; clone size: .; J gene: TRBJ2-3; D gene: TRBD2
CDR3 DNA: TGTGCCAGCAGCCGTAATGAGGAGTTTGTCGGGGAGCTGTTTTTT; CDR3 protein: CASSRNEEFVGELFF; V gene: TRBV5-6; clone size: .; J gene: TRBJ2-2; D gene: .
CDR3 DNA: TGTGCCAGCAGAAGGACAGGGGTTGATTCACCCCTCCACTTT; CDR3 protein: CASRRTGVDSPLHF; V gene: TRBV21-1; clone size: .; J gene: TRBJ1-6; D gene: .
CDR3 DNA: TGTGCCAGCAGCTTAATGAAAATGGGCACAGATACGCAGTATTTT; CDR3 protein: CASSLMKMGTDTQYF; V gene: TRBV7-9; clone size: .; J gene: TRBJ2-3; D gene: .
CDR3 DNA: TGTGCCAGCAGGGGACAGGGGGTCGACGAGCAGTACTTC; CDR3 protein: CASRGQGVDEQYF; V gene: TRBV27; clone size: .; J gene: TRBJ2-7; D gene: TRBD1
CDR3 DNA: TGCGCCAGCAGCCCCGTTGCGGGGCCGAACACCGGGGAGCTGTTTTTT; CDR3 protein: CASSPVAGPNTGELFF; V gene: TRBV4-3; clone size: .; J gene: TRBJ2-2; D gene: .
CDR3 DNA: TGTGCCAGCAGCTTACGGGGAGGCGACGAGCAGTACTTC; CDR3 protein: CASSLRGGDEQYF; V gene: TRBV7-9; clone size: once; J gene: TRBJ2-7; D gene: .
CDR3 DNA: TGTGCCAGCAACGGCCAGGGGTGGGTCAATGAGCAGTTCTTC; CDR3 protein: CASNGQGWVNEQFF; V gene: TRBV27; clone size: .; J gene: TRBJ2-1; D gene: .
CDR3 DNA: TGTGCCAGCAGTTTAGCGACGGCCTGGGGCACAGATACGCAGTATTTT; CDR3 protein: CASSLATAWGTDTQYF; V gene: TRBV27; clone size: .; J gene: TRBJ2-3; D gene: .
CDR3 DNA: TGTGCCAGCAGGGGAGGGACTAGCGGAATCTACGAGCAGTACTTC; CDR3 protein: CASRGGTSGIYEQYF; V gene: TRBV6-1; clone size: .; J gene: TRBJ2-7; D gene: TRBD2
CDR3 DNA: TGTGCCAGCAGCTTAGTAGGGAATACACCAGATACGCAGTATTTT; CDR3 protein: CASSLVGNTPDTQYF; V gene: TRBV11-2; clone size: .; J gene: TRBJ2-3; D gene: .
CDR3 DNA: TGTGCCAGTAGTTCAGGGTTGGCCTACGAGCAGTACTTC; CDR3 protein: CASSSGLAYEQYF; V gene: TRBV19; clone size: .; J gene: TRBJ2-7; D gene: .
CDR3 DNA: TGTGCCAGCAGTGGGACTAGGGAGCACTACGAGCAGTACTTC; CDR3 protein: CASSGTREHYEQYF; V gene: TRBV11-2; clone size: .; J gene: TRBJ2-7; D gene: TRBD2
CDR3 DNA: TGTGCCAGCAGCGGTGGACAGGAGATGAACACTGAAGCTTTCTTT; CDR3 protein: CASSGGQEMNTEAFF; V gene: TRBV9; clone size: .; J gene: TRBJ1-1; D gene: TRBD1
CDR3 DNA: TGTGCCAGCAGTGAAGCGGCAGAATTCTATGGCTACACCTTC; CDR3 protein: CASSEAAEFYGYTF; V gene: TRBV2; clone size: .; J gene: TRBJ1-2; D gene: .
CDR3 DNA: TGCGCCAGCAGCCCGCGACAGGGGTTTATTGATGGCTACACCTTC; CDR3 protein: CASSPRQGFIDGYTF; V gene: TRBV5-1; clone size: .; J gene: TRBJ1-2; D gene: TRBD1
CDR3 DNA: TGTGCCAGCAGCTTAGGGGGGCCAGGAAACACCATATATTTT; CDR3 protein: CASSLGGPGNTIYF; V gene: TRBV5-4; clone size: .; J gene: TRBJ1-3; D gene: .
CDR3 DNA: TGTGCCAGCCGACAAATTCCAGGGGGCTTTGATGGCTACACCTTC; CDR3 protein: CASRQIPGGFDGYTF; V gene: TRBV11-2; clone size: .; J gene: TRBJ1-2; D gene: TRBD1
CDR3 DNA: TGCGCCAGCAGCCAAGCTGAGGGAGGGCCAACAGATACGCAGTATTTT; CDR3 protein: CASSQAEGGPTDTQYF; V gene: TRBV4-3; clone size: .; J gene: TRBJ2-3; D gene: TRBD2
CDR3 DNA: TGTGCCAGTAGTATCGGGGGCCGGGAGCTGTTTTTT; CDR3 protein: CASSIGGRELFF; V gene: TRBV19; clone size: .; J gene: TRBJ2-2; D gene: .
CDR3 DNA: TGTGCCAGTAGTATCGGGGACCCGAACACCGGGGAGCTGTTTTTT; CDR3 protein: CASSIGDPNTGELFF; V gene: TRBV19; clone size: .; J gene: TRBJ2-2; D gene: .
CDR3 DNA: TGTGCCAGCAGCCCCCGACAGGGTTGGGAAAAACTGTTTTTT; CDR3 protein: CASSPRQGWEKLFF; V gene: TRBV7-2; clone size: .; J gene: TRBJ1-4; D gene: TRBD1
CDR3 DNA: TGTGCCAGCAGCTTAGTCAGGGAGGGGAACACTGAAGCTTTCTTT; CDR3 protein: CASSLVREGNTEAFF; V gene: TRBV7-9; clone size: .; J gene: TRBJ1-1; D gene: .
CDR3 DNA: TGCGCCAGCAGCCAAGATCGGGGGCAGAACTATGGCTACACCTTC; CDR3 protein: CASSQDRGQNYGYTF; V gene: TRBV4-1; clone size: once; J gene: TRBJ1-2; D gene: .
CDR3 DNA: TGTGCCAGCAGTGAGGGAGGGGGCGCTAGCGGTTGGTACGAGCAGTACTTC; CDR3 protein: CASSEGGGASGWYEQYF; V gene: TRBV2; clone size: .; J gene: TRBJ2-7; D gene: .
CDR3 DNA: TGTGCCAGCAGTGAATCTGAAAAACTGTTTTTT; CDR3 protein: CASSESEKLFF; V gene: TRBV25-1; clone size: .; J gene: TRBJ1-4; D gene: .
CDR3 DNA: TGTGCCAGCAGCTTCCCCACTAGGAACACTGAAGCTTTCTTT; CDR3 protein: CASSFPTRNTEAFF; V gene: TRBV5-8; clone size: few; J gene: TRBJ1-1; D gene: .
CDR3 DNA: TGTGCCAGCAGCCCGGGACAGGGGCAAAGAAGGCAGTACTTC; CDR3 protein: CASSPGQGQRRQYF; V gene: TRBV7-9; clone size: .; J gene: TRBJ2-7; D gene: TRBD1
CDR3 DNA: TGTGCCAGCAGCTTGGCGGGACAGAATTATGGCTACACCTTC; CDR3 protein: CASSLAGQNYGYTF; V gene: TRBV5-4; clone size: .; J gene: TRBJ1-2; D gene: TRBD1
CDR3 DNA: TGTGCCAGTAGTCTTACATGGGACACCTATAGCAATCAGCCCCAGCATTTT; CDR3 protein: CASSLTWDTYSNQPQHF; V gene: TRBV19; clone size: .; J gene: TRBJ1-5; D gene: .
CDR3 DNA: TGTGCCAGTAGTATCTGGGACAGCGCGAACACCGGGGAGCTGTTTTTT; CDR3 protein: CASSIWDSANTGELFF; V gene: TRBV19; clone size: .; J gene: TRBJ2-2; D gene: TRBD1
CDR3 DNA: TGTGCCAGCAGTCCCCGACAGGGGCTCTCCTACGAGCAGTACTTC; CDR3 protein: CASSPRQGLSYEQYF; V gene: TRBV7-9; clone size: .; J gene: TRBJ2-7; D gene: TRBD1
CDR3 DNA: TGTGCCAGCTCAAAAATCGGGACAGGAAACTATGGCTACACCTTC; CDR3 protein: CASSKIGTGNYGYTF; V gene: TRBV27; clone size: .; J gene: TRBJ1-2; D gene: TRBD1
CDR3 DNA: TGTGCCACCAGCGTTGAGGGACAGACGAAAACGGCCCAGTACTTC; CDR3 protein: CATSVEGQTKTAQYF; V gene: TRBV15; clone size: .; J gene: TRBJ2-5; D gene: TRBD1
CDR3 DNA: TGTGCCAGCACCCCCGGGGGGGCCCTGCCGCAGTATTTT; CDR3 protein: CASTPGGALPQYF; V gene: TRBV5-6; clone size: .; J gene: TRBJ2-3; D gene: TRBD2
CDR3 DNA: TGTGCCAGTGGCAACGAGTACAATGAGCAGTTCTTC; CDR3 protein: CASGNEYNEQFF; V gene: TRBV19; clone size: .; J gene: TRBJ2-1; D gene: .
CDR3 DNA: TGTGCCAGCAGTGATGGTGGGGGCTACGAGCAGTACTTC; CDR3 protein: CASSDGGGYEQYF; V gene: TRBV6-1; clone size: .; J gene: TRBJ2-7; D gene: .
CDR3 DNA: TGTGCCAGCAGTTACGGGCAGGGGGCTGTCGCTTTCTTT; CDR3 protein: CASSYGQGAVAFF; V gene: TRBV6-5; clone size: .; J gene: TRBJ1-1; D gene: TRBD1
CDR3 DNA: TGTGCCAGCAGCTTGACGGGAGGGCCTTTGGATGAGCAGTTCTTC; CDR3 protein: CASSLTGGPLDEQFF; V gene: TRBV5-4; clone size: once; J gene: TRBJ2-1; D gene: TRBD2
CDR3 DNA: TGTGCCAGCTCTGATTCCTACGAGCAGTACTTC; CDR3 protein: CASSDSYEQYF; V gene: TRBV6-1; clone size: .; J gene: TRBJ2-7; D gene: .
CDR3 DNA: TGCGCCAGCAGCCAAGGGGGCACAGAGACCCAGTACTTC; CDR3 protein: CASSQGGTETQYF; V gene: TRBV4-1; clone size: .; J gene: TRBJ2-5; D gene: .
CDR3 DNA: TGTGCCAGCTCACCACGGGACAGCGGGCCCCTAAGCTCCTACAATGAGCAGTTCTTC; CDR3 protein: CASSPRDSGPLSSYNEQFF; V gene: TRBV18; clone size: .; J gene: TRBJ2-1; D gene: .
CDR3 DNA: TGTGCCAGCAGCAAAAGCGGGGGGGCATACGAGCAGTACTTC; CDR3 protein: CASSKSGGAYEQYF; V gene: TRBV11-2; clone size: .; J gene: TRBJ2-7; D gene: TRBD2
CDR3 DNA: TGTGCCAGCAGTAGTACAGGGAACACCGGGGAGCTGTTTTTT; CDR3 protein: CASSSTGNTGELFF; V gene: TRBV28; clone size: few; J gene: TRBJ2-2; D gene: .
CDR3 DNA: TGTGCCTGGAACCTCGGGAGTGAGCAGTTCTTC; CDR3 protein: CAWNLGSEQFF; V gene: TRBV30; clone size: .; J gene: TRBJ2-1; D gene: .